Sequencing of this T cell receptor beta chain was carried out in a study of blood T cell repertoires in COVID-19. Study-level background: Sites in the United States, Italy and Spain provided acute and convalescent COVID-19 samples. The analysed material was cDNA or gDNA that came from T cells, B-cell-depleted T cells, or PBMCs.

Original data processing: Reference gene primers were amplified, and this amplification served to estimate nucleated cell counts. Repertoires were generated with immunoSEQ multiplex PCR, while TCRdb's copy carries only in-frame clones and drops some. V and J calls and clone size are as listed in that table; D and trimming were resolved from the DNA. Of 170,000 or so clones detected, roughly 90% appear once; the ten largest clones hold 0.5% to 0.55%. The sample was peripheral blood. The receptor was derived from a man aged 45-65 years with acute or convalescent COVID-19.

This CDR3 reads CASSVPGQGNYGYTF. The CDR3 bases are TGTGCCAGCAGCGTACCGGGACAGGGGAACTATGGCTACACCTTC. The rearrangement uses TRBV5-4 and TRBJ1-2; 10 positions match TRBD1. This CDR3 spans 15 amino acids. Germline loops: CDR1 SGHNT, CDR2 YYREEE (reference sequence). V was pared by 4 bases and J by 2 bases, with 5 bases of the junction left unmatched.